The sequence of this T cell receptor beta chain was determined in a study of T cells in Graves' hyperthyroidism and ophthalmopathy. General study findings and limits: The model made its ophthalmopathy prediction, and onset followed a median 6.5 months later.

Regions amplified from RNA transcripts were the TCR beta CDR3 regions. First-round RT-PCR with HTBI primers amplified the TCR CDR3 region. TCRdb re-called the multiplex PCR reads through MiXCR, storing one row per CDR3 protein. The repertoire holds hundreds of thousands of distinct CDR3 sequences, with approximately 23% as singletons. Concerning this clonotype itself: Antigen unknown.

Subjects with ophthalmopathy showed a Clinical Activity Score no lower than 3, a NOSPECS grade no lower than 4, and a duration shorter than 3 months. A roughly 9.7 ml volume of fresh peripheral blood provided the PBMCs. Sequences were obtained from blood. The TCR was taken from a man younger than 40 with Graves' ophthalmopathy.

CDR3 sequence reads: CATSRDLQGRYNEQFF. The CDR3 DNA reads TGTGCCACCAGCAGAGATCTACAGGGAAGGTACAATGAGCAGTTCTTC. The chain recombines TRBV15 with TRBJ2-1, with a possible D match to TRBD1 (6 bases). The germline gives CDR1 LNHNV, CDR2 YYDKDF (reference sequence). CDR3 length: 16 residues. V was shortened by 0 bases and J by 4 bases, with 13 bases between the two germline ends.